The 19 T cell receptor beta chains presented below share a single source sample, sequenced in a study of preoperative IRX-2 immunotherapy in early breast cancer. This table comes from immunoSEQ multiplex PCR, and its TCRdb copy is limited to in-frame clones, with some not included. This sample yields around 62,000 clones, of which approximately 94% are seen a single time; approximately 1.8% belongs to the top ten. Documented treatment: preoperative locoregional IRX-2 cytokine immunotherapy. This sample was obtained from a patient treated with IRX-2 immunotherapy. The source is a human donor with breast cancer.

The chain carries TRBV28 and TRBJ1-6; D not resolved. This CDR3 has 15 amino acids. V was pared by 3 bases and J by 8 bases, with 14 bases between. The germline V gene encodes CDR1 MDHEN and CDR2 SYDVKM. In DNA, the CDR3 is TGTGCCAGCAGTTTTAAGTGGCGGACCTATTCACCCCTCCACTTT. Amino acid sequence: CASSFKWRTYSPLHF.

The chain is built from TRBV7-2 and TRBJ1-2; D is ambiguous. CDR3 length: 12 amino acids. Looked up from germline, CDR1 is SGHTA and CDR2 is FQGNSA. The germline V and J ends were trimmed by 1 base and 4 bases, with 4 bases remaining between them. This CDR3 reads CASSLGVYGYTF. The DNA for the CDR3 is TGTGCCAGCAGCTTAGGCGTCTATGGCTACACCTTC.

The chain couples TRBV7-9 to TRBJ1-1, with D possibly matching TRBD1 (6 bases). Trimming left V 1 base short and J 10 bases short, with 10 bases between. Germline V gene lookup returns CDR1 SEHNR and CDR2 FQNEAQ (reference sequence). This CDR3 contains 12 residues. Here the CDR3 DNA reads TGTGCCAGCAGCTTAGAGGGGGTGACAGCTTTCTTT. It codes for CASSLEGVTAFF.

The chain employs TRBV6-1 and TRBJ1-4; 7 nucleotides line up with TRBD1. With V trimmed by 5 bases and J by 11 bases, 8 bases remained unmatched. CDR1 and CDR2 from the germline V gene are MNHNS and SASEGT. The CDR3 contains 13 residues. The CDR3 sequence: CASSQEGQSKLFF. The CDR3 DNA is TGTGCCAGCAGTCAGGAGGGACAGAGCAAACTGTTTTTT.

The chain joins TRBV5-5 to TRBJ2-3; maybe TRBD1 (6 bases). Germline lookup yields CDR1 SGHKS and CDR2 YYEKEE (reference sequence). This CDR3 comprises 16 residues. Trimming cost V 4 bases and J 1 base, with 16 bases left between them. In nucleotides, the CDR3 is TGTGCCAGCAGCGTGGAGACAGGTTGGGGCACAGATACGCAGTATTTT. Its protein is CASSVETGWGTDTQYF.

The chain uses TRBV7-6 and TRBJ1-3; a weak D match, TRBD1 (5 bases). V was clipped by 4 bases and J by 4 bases, with 14 bases between them. The CDR3 sequence is 15 residues long. The germline V gene has CDR1 SGHVS and CDR2 FNYEAQ. DNA for the CDR3: TGTGCCAGCAGCTCATTGGGGGAAGCCGGAAACACCATATATTTT. This translates into CASSSLGEAGNTIYF.

This clone was seen once. This chain connects TRBV28 to TRBJ1-5; TRBD1 agrees at 7 bases. V shed 9 bases and J 3 bases; nucleotides not matched to a gene: 11. This CDR3 region has 15 residues. Germline V CDR1 and CDR2: MDHEN, SYDVKM. The CDR3 nucleotides read TGTGCCAGTAGGACAGGCTTGGCTAACAATCAGCCCCAGCATTTT. Translated: CASRTGLANNQPQHF.

This chain connects TRBV28 to TRBJ1-2; 9 bases line up with TRBD1. This CDR3 is built from 15 residues. CDR1 MDHEN and CDR2 SYDVKM come from the germline V gene. The junction had 11 bases not matched to a gene; V was cut back by 5 bases and J by 7 bases. The CDR3 is CASSRTGGISPGYTF. In DNA, the CDR3 is TGTGCCAGCAGTCGAACAGGGGGCATCAGTCCTGGCTACACCTTC.

V and J are TRBV5-1 and TRBJ1-1; perhaps TRBD1 as D (5 bases). From germline, CDR1 is SGHRS and CDR2 YFSETQ. The V and J ends lost 4 bases and 4 bases respectively, with 14 bases between them. The CDR3 is 14 amino acids. This chain's CDR3 is CASSLSGFATEAFF. The DNA for the CDR3 is TGCGCCAGCAGCCTTTCAGGGTTTGCCACTGAAGCTTTCTTT.

V is TRBV19 and J is TRBJ2-1, with D perhaps matching TRBD1 or TRBD2 (5 bases each). The ends were cut back, 6 bases at V and 8 bases at J, with 23 bases in the middle. The CDR3 is made up of 16 amino acids. From germline, CDR1 is LNHDA and CDR2 SQIVND (reference sequence). Here the CDR3 DNA reads TGTGCCAGTAGGCCGGGGCCCAAACGACTAAGCTATGAGCAGTTCTTC. Amino acids: CASRPGPKRLSYEQFF.

V is TRBV9 and J is TRBJ2-3, with D unresolved. Trimming left V 3 bases short and J 6 bases short, with 8 bases between. This CDR3 has 12 residues. CDR1 is SGDLS and CDR2 is YYNGEE in the germline V gene. The DNA for the CDR3 is TGTGCCAGCAGCGCGCTCGGGGATACGCAGTATTTT. Translating gives CASSALGDTQYF.

This clone was seen a few times. This chain joins TRBV6-1 and TRBJ2-6, with D unresolved. The germline V and J ends were trimmed by 6 bases and 4 bases, with 13 bases remaining between them. Germline-derived CDR1 and CDR2 are MNHNS and SASEGT. The CDR3 is made up of 15 amino acids. In DNA, the CDR3 is TGTGCCAGCAGATTCGAGGTACGGGGGGCCAACGTCCTGACTTTC. Its translation: CASRFEVRGANVLTF.

This chain links TRBV7-2 with TRBJ2-7, with D uncertain. The CDR3 covers 12 residues. The germline V and J ends were trimmed by 5 bases and 6 bases, with 11 bases remaining between them. Germline CDR1 and CDR2: SGHTA and FQGNSA. The CDR3 DNA is TGTGCCAGCAGCCGAGAGGTGGGCGAGCAGTACTTC. Protein: CASSREVGEQYF.

The chain combines TRBV7-2 with TRBJ2-3, with D maybe TRBD2 (5 bases). V shed 2 bases and J shed 2 bases, with 14 bases lying between them. The CDR3 is made up of 16 amino acids. Germline V gene data show CDR1 as SGHTA and CDR2 as FQGNSA. Here the CDR3 DNA reads TGTGCCAGCAGCTTATTGGCGGGCCTCCTCACAGATACGCAGTATTTT. Translated, it gives CASSLLAGLLTDTQYF. The variable domain in full, with the rest retrieved from reference TRBV7-2 and TRBJ2-3, is GAGVSQSPSNKVTEKGKDVELRCDPISGHTALYWYRQSLGQGLEFLIYFQGNSAPDKSGLPSDRFSAERTGGSVSTLTIQRTQQEDSAVYLCASSLLAGLLTDTQYFGPGTRLTVL.

The genes are TRBV7-6 and TRBJ1-1; D call uncertain. From germline, CDR1 is SGHVS and CDR2 FNYEAQ. V was cut by 3 bases and J by 0 bases, with 8 bases left in between. The CDR3 totals 14 residues. The CDR3 loop reads CASSLGGMNTEAFF. The CDR3 nucleotides read TGTGCCAGCAGCTTGGGCGGGATGAACACTGAAGCTTTCTTT.

The V call is TRBV5-1, the J call TRBJ2-1, with 14 bases matching TRBD2. This CDR3 has 15 amino acids. The germline gives CDR1 SGHRS, CDR2 YFSETQ. After removal of 3 bases from V and 7 bases from J, the junction contained 3 bases not matched to a gene. The CDR3 here is CASSWRTSGRNEQFF. The CDR3 DNA reads as TGCGCCAGCAGCTGGAGGACTAGCGGGAGGAATGAGCAGTTCTTC.

This clone was picked up one time. The rearrangement links TRBV7-8 to TRBJ1-3; tentatively, D is TRBD1 (5 bases). The CDR3 extends over 16 amino acids. Per the germline V gene, CDR1 is SGHVS and CDR2 is FQNEAQ. The V and J ends lost 7 bases and 0 bases respectively, with 16 bases between them. The CDR3 DNA sequence: TGTGCCAGCACCCTAGGGATGGGGGTCTCTGGAAACACCATATATTTT. It translates to CASTLGMGVSGNTIYF. Filled out from reference TRBV7-8 and TRBJ1-3, the complete variable domain reads GAGVSQSPRYKVAKRGQDVALRCDPISGHVSLFWYQQALGQGPEFLTYFQNEAQLDKSGLPSDRFFAERPEGSVSTLKIQRTQQEDSAVYLCASTLGMGVSGNTIYFGEGSWLTVV.

This clone was picked up a small number of times. The J gene is TRBJ1-4, the V gene TRBV30, with 12 bases identical to TRBD1. The germline gives CDR1 GTSNPN, CDR2 SVGIG (reference sequence). V lost 3 bases to trimming and J lost 4 bases; unmatched junction nucleotides: 9. CDR3 size: 17 residues. The CDR3 loop is CAWRSPGQGAFNEKLFF. Written as DNA, the CDR3 is TGTGCCTGGAGGTCACCGGGACAGGGGGCCTTTAATGAAAAACTGTTTTTT.

This chain uses TRBV7-2 with TRBJ2-5, with D possibly matching TRBD1 (6 bases). CDR3 length: 14 amino acids. V was cut by 4 bases and J by 1 base, with 10 bases left in between. The V gene's germline CDR1 is SGHTA and CDR2 FQGNSA. The CDR3 region is CASSSRDIQETQYF. The DNA for the CDR3 is TGTGCCAGCAGCTCACGGGACATCCAAGAGACCCAGTACTTC.